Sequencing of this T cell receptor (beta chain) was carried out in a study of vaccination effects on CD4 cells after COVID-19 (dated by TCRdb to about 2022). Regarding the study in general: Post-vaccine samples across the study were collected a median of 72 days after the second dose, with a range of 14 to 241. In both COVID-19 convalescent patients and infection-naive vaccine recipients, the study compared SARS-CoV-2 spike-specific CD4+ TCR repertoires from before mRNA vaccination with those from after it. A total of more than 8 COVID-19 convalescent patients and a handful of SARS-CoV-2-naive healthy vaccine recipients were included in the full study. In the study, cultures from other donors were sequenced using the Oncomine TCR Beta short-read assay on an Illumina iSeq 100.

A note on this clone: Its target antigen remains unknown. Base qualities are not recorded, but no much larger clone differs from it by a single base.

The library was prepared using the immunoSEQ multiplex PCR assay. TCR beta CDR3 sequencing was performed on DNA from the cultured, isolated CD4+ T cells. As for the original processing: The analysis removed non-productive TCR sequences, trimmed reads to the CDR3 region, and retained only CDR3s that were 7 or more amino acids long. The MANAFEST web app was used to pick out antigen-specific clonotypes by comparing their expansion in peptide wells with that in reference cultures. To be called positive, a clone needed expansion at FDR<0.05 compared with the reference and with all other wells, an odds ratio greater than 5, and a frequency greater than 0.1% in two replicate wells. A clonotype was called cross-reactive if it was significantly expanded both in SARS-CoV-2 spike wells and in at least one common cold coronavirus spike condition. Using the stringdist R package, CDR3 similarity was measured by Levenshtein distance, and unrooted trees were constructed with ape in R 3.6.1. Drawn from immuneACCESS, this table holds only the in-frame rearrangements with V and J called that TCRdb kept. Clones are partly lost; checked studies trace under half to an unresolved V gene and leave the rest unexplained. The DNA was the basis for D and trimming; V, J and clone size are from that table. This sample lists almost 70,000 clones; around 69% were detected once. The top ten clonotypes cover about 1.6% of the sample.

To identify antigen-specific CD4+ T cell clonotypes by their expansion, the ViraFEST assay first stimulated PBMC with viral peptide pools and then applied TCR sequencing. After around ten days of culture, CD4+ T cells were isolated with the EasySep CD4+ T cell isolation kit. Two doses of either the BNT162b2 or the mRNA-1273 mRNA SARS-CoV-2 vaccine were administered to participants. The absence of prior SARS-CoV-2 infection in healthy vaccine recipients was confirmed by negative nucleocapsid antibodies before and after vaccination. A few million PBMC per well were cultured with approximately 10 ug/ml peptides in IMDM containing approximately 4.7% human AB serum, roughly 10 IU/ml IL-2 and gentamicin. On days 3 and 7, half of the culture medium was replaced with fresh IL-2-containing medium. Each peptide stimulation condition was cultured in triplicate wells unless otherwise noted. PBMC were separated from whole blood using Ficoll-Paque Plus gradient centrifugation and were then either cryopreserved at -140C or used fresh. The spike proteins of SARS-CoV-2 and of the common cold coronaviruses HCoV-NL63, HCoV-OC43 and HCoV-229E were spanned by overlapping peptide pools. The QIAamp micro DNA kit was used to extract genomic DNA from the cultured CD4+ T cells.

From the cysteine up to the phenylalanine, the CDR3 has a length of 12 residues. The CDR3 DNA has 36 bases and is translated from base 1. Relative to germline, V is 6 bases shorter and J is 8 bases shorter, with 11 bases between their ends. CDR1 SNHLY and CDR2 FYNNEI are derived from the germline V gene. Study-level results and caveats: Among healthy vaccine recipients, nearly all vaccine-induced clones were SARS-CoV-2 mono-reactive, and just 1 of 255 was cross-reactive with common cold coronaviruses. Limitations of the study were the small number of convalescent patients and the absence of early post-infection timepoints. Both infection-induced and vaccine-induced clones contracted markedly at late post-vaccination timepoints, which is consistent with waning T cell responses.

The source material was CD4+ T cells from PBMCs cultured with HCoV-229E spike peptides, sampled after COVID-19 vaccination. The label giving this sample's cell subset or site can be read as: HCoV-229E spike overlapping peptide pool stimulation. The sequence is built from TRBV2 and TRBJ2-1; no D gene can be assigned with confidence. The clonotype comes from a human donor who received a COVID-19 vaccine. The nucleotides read TGTGCCAGCAGGGATGACATCGATGAGCAGTTCTTC. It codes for CASRDDIDEQFF.